One T cell receptor beta chain is described in this entry. Here immunoSEQ multiplex PCR was the method, and the copy in TCRdb shows in-frame clones only, minus some. Of approximately 260,000 clones in the sample, 80% to 90% were seen once. This sample was taken from a study of blood T cell repertoires in COVID-19. Trimming stripped 2 bases from V and 4 bases from J, with 11 bases between. Per the germline V gene, CDR1 is MNHNS and CDR2 is SASEGT. The CDR3 has 15 residues. The chain joins TRBV6-1 to TRBJ1-4, with unresolved D. This receptor was identified in a woman in her 70s with COVID-19, enrolled during active disease. Sequenced input: peripheral blood. CDR3 in amino acids: CASSESAGLNEKLFF. The DNA of the CDR3 is TGTGCCAGCAGTGAATCCGCAGGCCTTAATGAAAAACTGTTTTTT.